This is a list of T cell receptor beta chains from one sample in a study of blood T cell repertoires in COVID-19. TCRdb's table, derived via immunoSEQ multiplex PCR, lists solely in-frame clones and lacks some. In the table there are more than 300,000 clones, approximately 89% of which are singletons. Sequences were obtained from PBMCs or T cells enriched from blood (not recorded which). These receptors came from a woman aged 30 to 39 who had recovered from COVID-19. Each CDR3 is given with its conserved first and last residue. The D gene is left open where the match is weak. Some rows mark clone size as missing; the rest say once, few, many or name a class of expanded clone.

TRBV3-1/TRBV3-2	TRBD1	TRBJ2-1	NA	TGTGCCAGCAGCCTCACAGGACAGGCCAATGAGCAGTTCTTC	CASSLTGQANEQFF
TRBV5-1	NA	TRBJ2-2	NA	TGCGCCAGCAGCTTGGTGGCTGGGTTACTAACCGGGGAGCTGTTTTTT	CASSLVAGLLTGELFF
TRBV6-2/TRBV6-3	NA	TRBJ1-5	few	TGTGCCAGCAGTTTCGTGGCACAGCCCCAGCATTTT	CASSFVAQPQHF
TRBV7-2	TRBD1	TRBJ1-2	NA	TGTGCCAGCAGCTTTAGGGACAGCAGATATGGCTACACCTTC	CASSFRDSRYGYTF
TRBV10-2	NA	TRBJ2-1	once	TGCCCAAAGCCCGGGGACTCCCCCTACAATGAGCAGTTCTTC	CPKPGDSPYNEQFF
TRBV7-9	NA	TRBJ1-1	once	TGTGCCAGCAGCTTATTTCGTGGAGGACGCACTGAAGCTTTCTTT	CASSLFRGGRTEAFF
TRBV28	TRBD1	TRBJ1-4	NA	TGTGCCAGCAGTCCAGATACCCCCGGGACAGGGAAGAATGAAAAACTGTTTTTT	CASSPDTPGTGKNEKLFF
TRBV13	NA	TRBJ2-1	once	TGTGCCAGCAGCCCCGGCCGGGGACATTACGGTCCTGAGCAGTTCTTC	CASSPGRGHYGPEQFF
TRBV20-1	NA	TRBJ1-2	NA	TGCAGTGCTAGTCTGGCCAGGGGCTATGGCTACACCTTC	CSASLARGYGYTF
TRBV3-1/TRBV3-2	NA	TRBJ2-7	NA	TGTGCCAGCAGCCAAGCAGGGGTCATTTACGAGCAGTACTTC	CASSQAGVIYEQYF
TRBV10-3	NA	TRBJ2-3	NA	TGTGCCATCAGTGAGGATGGTACTAGCACAGATACGCAGTATTTT	CAISEDGTSTDTQYF
TRBV10-3	NA	TRBJ1-1	NA	TGTGCCATCAGTGAGTCCGGGGGAACTGAAGCTTTCTTT	CAISESGGTEAFF
TRBV7-2	NA	TRBJ1-2	NA	TGTGCCAGCAGCAGGGAGCTCGGCTACACCTTC	CASSRELGYTF
TRBV19	NA	TRBJ1-5	NA	TGTGCCAGTAGTCATAGACAGGTGGGTCAGCCCCAGCATTTT	CASSHRQVGQPQHF
TRBV2	TRBD2	TRBJ2-7	NA	TGTGCCAGCAGGAGTGCGGGGGGCCCTTACTACGAGCAGTACTTC	CASRSAGGPYYEQYF
TRBV9	TRBD2	TRBJ2-5	NA	TGTGCCAGCGCCAGAGGCCCTAGCGGGAGGACGATTCAAGAGACCCAGTACTTC	CASARGPSGRTIQETQYF
TRBV6-5	NA	TRBJ2-7	NA	TGTGCCAGCAGTTACATCGAGGGGCAGTACTTC	CASSYIEGQYF
TRBV24-1	TRBD1	TRBJ1-4	NA	TGTGCCACCAGTGATGGGACAGGGCCCGGAGAAAAACTGTTTTTT	CATSDGTGPGEKLFF
TRBV5-4	TRBD2	TRBJ2-3	NA	TGTGCCAGCAGCAGAACCCTAGCGGCAGGCACAGATACGCAGTATTTT	CASSRTLAAGTDTQYF
TRBV2	NA	TRBJ1-6	NA	TGTGCCAGCGGGTTGCAAGGGGATAATTCACCCCTCCACTTT	CASGLQGDNSPLHF
TRBV19	TRBD1	TRBJ1-3	NA	TGTGCCAGTAGTTCCGGACAGGGGGACACCATATATTTT	CASSSGQGDTIYF
TRBV21-1	NA	TRBJ2-3	few	TGTGCCAGCAGTTTCGGACAGGACACAGATACGCAGTATTTT	CASSFGQDTDTQYF
TRBV4-1	TRBD1	TRBJ2-2	NA	TGCGCCAGCAGCCGAGGGGGACAGGGGGTCGGGGAGCTGTTTTTT	CASSRGGQGVGELFF
TRBV19	NA	TRBJ2-7	few	TGTGCCAGTACGGAAGGCGGCGCGACCTACGAGCAGTACTTC	CASTEGGATYEQYF
TRBV12-3/TRBV12-4	TRBD1	TRBJ1-1	NA	TGTGCCAGCAGTCCCGGGACAGCCAAAGCTTTCTTT	CASSPGTAKAFF
TRBV28	TRBD1	TRBJ1-6	NA	TGTGCCAGCAGCTATAGGACAGGCTATAATTCACCCCTCCACTTT	CASSYRTGYNSPLHF
TRBV19	TRBD1	TRBJ1-5	NA	TGTGCCAGTAGTAAGGGACAGTATAGCAATCAGCCCCAGCATTTT	CASSKGQYSNQPQHF
TRBV7-2	TRBD1	TRBJ1-3	NA	TGTGCCAGCAGCTTAGTGCGGGACAGGAACACTGGAAACACCATATATTTT	CASSLVRDRNTGNTIYF
TRBV28	TRBD1	TRBJ1-2	NA	TGTGCCAGCAGTTTGCAGGACAGGGCCTATGGCTACACCTTC	CASSLQDRAYGYTF
TRBV4-2	TRBD1	TRBJ2-4	NA	TGTGCCAGCAGCCAACCCCCGGGACAGATAGCCAAAAACATTCAGTACTTC	CASSQPPGQIAKNIQYF
TRBV12-5	TRBD2	TRBJ2-7	NA	TGTGCTAGTGGTTTGGTGACGGGACTAGGCGCCTACGAGCAGTACTTC	CASGLVTGLGAYEQYF
TRBV19	TRBD1	TRBJ1-2	NA	TGTGCCAGTAGTACCGACAGGGTGGCCTATGGCTACACCTTC	CASSTDRVAYGYTF
TRBV3-1/TRBV3-2	TRBD1	TRBJ1-1	NA	TGTGCCAGCAGCCAATCCACAGGGGTCGACACTGAAGCTTTCTTT	CASSQSTGVDTEAFF
TRBV10-2	NA	TRBJ1-5	NA	TGCGCCAGCAGTGAGTCGATAGGGATGTCAGGGAACCAGCCCCAGCATTTT	CASSESIGMSGNQPQHF